This entry is about one T cell receptor beta chain. It lacks a known antigen. Per-base qualities were not stored, and no clone one base away is much larger. These data belong to a study of post-analysis software for immune sequencing data (dated by TCRdb to the mid-2010s). For the wider study: The recorded disease courses included relapsing-remitting, secondary progressive and progressive-relapsing multiple sclerosis, and some patients had no subtype annotation. The patient repertoires were set against about 12 previously published healthy control repertoires from donors whose ages ranged from roughly 6 to 25 years. A subset of samples was prepared in parallel using single-end sample barcoding, then pooled and co-amplified after Illumina adapter ligation. Results and caveats for the whole study, not just this receptor: Strong co-clustering of samples prepared in the same batch was shown by direct clustering with F measure, prompting a batch-effect correction. The multiple sclerosis patient group was slightly younger than the control group. Significantly higher frequencies in patients than in controls were found for roughly 5 TRBV segments, including TRBV5-6, TRBV5-1 and TRBV20-1. Normalized Chao1 diversity was significantly lower in multiple sclerosis patients than controls, suggesting substantial peripheral T-cell clonal expansion.

Receptors were amplified or captured by PCR. The sequencer was an Illumina HiSeq 2500. To reduce PCR and sequencing biases, unique molecular identifiers were built into the TCR beta cDNA libraries. Some 500,000 cDNA molecules were obtained for every 1 to 10 million input T cells, so each molecule roughly corresponded to one T cell. The patient libraries were prepared and sequenced using the same protocol as the earlier healthy control dataset. Samples belonging to the same batch were prepared together, multiplexed and sequenced on a shared HiSeq lane. Per the authors' processing: Raw barcoded reads were processed with MIGEC, and single-read molecular identifier groups were discarded before consensus assembly and CDR3 extraction. VDJtools was used for post-analysis of the clonotype tables, and diversity was normalized by down-sampling every dataset to the size of the smallest sample. In repertoire overlap clustering, CDR3 amino acid sequences, but not nucleotide sequences, were matched to correct batch-related cross-sample contamination. Using fastp at Q25 and MiXCR, TCRdb reprocessed the public reads and kept productive beta chains. Rows are combined by CDR3 protein, so each entry shows the most common genes and DNA. In this record, the V and J calls reflect TCRdb's handling and not the investigators' own analysis. The sample includes about 820,000 distinct CDR3 sequences, with roughly 50% observed a single time. In total, the top ten clones hold approximately 4.5% of the sample.

The CDR3 goes from the cysteine to the phenylalanine over 17 residues. Just CDR3 DNA is preserved here, 51 bases in frame from base 1. The germline V end is reduced by 2 bases and the J end by 3 bases; junction bases left unmatched: 10. CDR1 MGHRA and CDR2 YSYEKL were looked up in the germline V gene. To demonstrate the VDJtools post-analysis software, the study profiled TCR beta repertoires from the peripheral blood of about 13 young patients with multiple sclerosis. The patients with multiple sclerosis were children and adolescents between about 6 and 16 years of age. The chain joins TRBV4-1 to TRBJ1-2; TRBD1 lines up with 9 middle nucleotides. This TCR was recovered from a girl aged 5-17 years with multiple sclerosis. The source material was blood. The DNA sequence follows: TGCGCCAGCAGCCAATTAGGGGGACAGGGATTTGACTATGGCTACACCTTC. Its protein product is CASSQLGGQGFDYGYTF.